A selection of T cell receptor beta chains follows, all from one sample in a study of cytomegalovirus exposure and HLA in healthy donors. TCRdb's copy holds only in-frame clones and misses some; the assay was immunoSEQ multiplex PCR. The data show 100,000 or so clones, with approximately 80% seen just once and 1% to 1.5% held by the top ten. Source material: PBMCs. These receptors originate from a man aged 25-40 years in good health and CMV-seronegative. Both conserved end residues are part of each CDR3. The D gene is left open where the match is weak. The size field is filled for only some rows; it gives once, few, many or a size class.

clone_size d_call j_call v_call cdr3_nt cdr3_aa
- - TRBJ2-7 TRBV7-6 TGTGCCAGCAGCGCGCCCGGGGGAAAGCAGTACTTC CASSAPGGKQYF
- - TRBJ2-7 TRBV9 TGTGCCAGCAGCGTTAGTGTTAGCGGCTACGAGCAGTACTTC CASSVSVSGYEQYF
once - TRBJ2-5 TRBV4-1 TGCGCCAGCAGCCAAGTAACCCTACAAGAGACCCAGTACTTC CASSQVTLQETQYF
- - TRBJ1-1 TRBV5-4 TGTGCCAGCAGCTTGGGCCCCGGGACAATGAACACTGAAGCTTTCTTT CASSLGPGTMNTEAFF
- TRBD2 TRBJ2-7 TRBV28 TGTGCCAGCAGTTTTCGGACTAGCGGGAGTCGAGGGTACGAGCAGTACTTC CASSFRTSGSRGYEQYF
- TRBD1 TRBJ2-1 TRBV19 TGTGCCAGTAGTATAGACGAACCGGGACAGGGGAGTTACAATGAGCAGTTCTTC CASSIDEPGQGSYNEQFF
once - TRBJ1-5 TRBV4-3 TGCGCCAGCAGCCAAGAACGAGAGGTACAGCCCCAGCATTTT CASSQEREVQPQHF
- - TRBJ2-7 TRBV6-6 TGTGCCAGCAGTTACGCAGGGGAACCCTACGAGCAGTACTTC CASSYAGEPYEQYF
- - TRBJ1-1 TRBV7-9 TGTGCCAGCAGCTTAGGGCAGAAGAACACTGAAGCTTTCTTT CASSLGQKNTEAFF
- TRBD1 TRBJ1-3 TRBV4-1 TGCGCCAGCAGCCAGGCCCTCCGGGACAGGGTTGGTGGAAACACCATATATTTT CASSQALRDRVGGNTIYF
- TRBD1 TRBJ1-5 TRBV10-3 TGTGCCACCCAGGACAGGGTTGGTAATCAGCCCCAGCATTTT CATQDRVGNQPQHF
- TRBD2 TRBJ2-5 TRBV6-5 TGTGCCAGCGGGCTAGCGGGGGGGAGGGAGACCCAGTACTTC CASGLAGGRETQYF
- TRBD2 TRBJ2-2 TRBV9 TGTGCCAGCAGCGGCGGCACGGGGGGGCCGAAAACCGGGGAGCTGTTTTTT CASSGGTGGPKTGELFF
- - TRBJ1-2 TRBV29-1 TGCAGCGTTCTGGGGGGGCGAGGCTACACCTTC CSVLGGRGYTF
- - TRBJ2-7 TRBV5-6 TGTGCCAGCAGTCGTCAGGGGAGCTCCTACGAGCAGTACTTC CASSRQGSSYEQYF
once - TRBJ2-7 TRBV7-2 TGTGCCAGCAGCTTAAACAGCGGGCTACTAGGCGAGCAGTACTTC CASSLNSGLLGEQYF
- - TRBJ1-1 TRBV21-1 TGTGCCACCCTCCGGGAAGCTTTCTTT CATLREAFF
few - TRBJ2-7 TRBV4-1 TGCGCCAGCAGCCCGGGGGGCACCTACGAGCAGTACTTC CASSPGGTYEQYF
- - TRBJ2-7 TRBV30 TGTGCCTGGAGTGTAAATTGGGCAGGGGACAACTACGAGCAGTACTTC CAWSVNWAGDNYEQYF
- - TRBJ2-2 TRBV30 TGTGCCTGGAGTGTACAAGTGAACACCGGGGAGCTGTTTTTT CAWSVQVNTGELFF
- TRBD1 TRBJ2-7 TRBV5-1 TGCGCCAGCTCGGGACAGACTACCGAGCAGTACTTC CASSGQTTEQYF
- - TRBJ1-1 TRBV18 TGTGCCAGCTCACCGAGACAGACCCCGAACACTGAAGCTTTCTTT CASSPRQTPNTEAFF
- TRBD1 TRBJ1-4 TRBV4-3 TGCGCCAGCAGCCAAGACGGGACAGTTCCTGAAAAACTGTTTTTT CASSQDGTVPEKLFF
- TRBD2 TRBJ2-5 TRBV10-3 TGTGCCATAAGTCTAGCGGGAACATACAACCAAGAGACCCAGTACTTC CAISLAGTYNQETQYF
- TRBD2 TRBJ2-7 TRBV10-3 TGTGCCATCAGTGAGCCCGGGAGGAACGACGAGCAGTACTTC CAISEPGRNDEQYF
few TRBD1 TRBJ2-3 TRBV4-3 TGCGCCAGCAGCCAAGCGGGGACAGTGAACACAGATACGCAGTATTTT CASSQAGTVNTDTQYF
- - TRBJ1-3 TRBV7-2 TGTGCCAGCAGCTTATCTCCCCCCCTCTCTGGAAACACCATATATTTT CASSLSPPLSGNTIYF
- - TRBJ2-7 TRBV29-1 TGCAGCGTACGACAGCAGACATCCTACGAGCAGTACTTC CSVRQQTSYEQYF
- - TRBJ2-7 TRBV15 TGTGCCACCAGCAGAGAATGGGCGGGGGCGCGGCACGAGCAGTACTTC CATSREWAGARHEQYF
- TRBD1 TRBJ1-4 TRBV28 TGTGCCAGCGCACCGGGACAGCCTAATGAAAAACTGTTTTTT CASAPGQPNEKLFF
- - TRBJ1-3 TRBV28 TGTGCCAGCAGTTCTGCGGGGTTTTTCAACACCATATATTTT CASSSAGFFNTIYF
- TRBD1 TRBJ2-2 TRBV10-3 TGTGCCATCAGTGGCCGGGACAGGGGATTTACCGGGGAGCTGTTTTTT CAISGRDRGFTGELFF
- - TRBJ2-7 TRBV9 TGTGCCAGCAGCGTAGATCAGTTCCCAGGATCCTACGAGCAGTACTTC CASSVDQFPGSYEQYF
- TRBD2 TRBJ2-7 TRBV11-2 TGTGCCAGCAGCTCAGGGAAGCGGGGCCTCTACGAGCAGTACTTC CASSSGKRGLYEQYF